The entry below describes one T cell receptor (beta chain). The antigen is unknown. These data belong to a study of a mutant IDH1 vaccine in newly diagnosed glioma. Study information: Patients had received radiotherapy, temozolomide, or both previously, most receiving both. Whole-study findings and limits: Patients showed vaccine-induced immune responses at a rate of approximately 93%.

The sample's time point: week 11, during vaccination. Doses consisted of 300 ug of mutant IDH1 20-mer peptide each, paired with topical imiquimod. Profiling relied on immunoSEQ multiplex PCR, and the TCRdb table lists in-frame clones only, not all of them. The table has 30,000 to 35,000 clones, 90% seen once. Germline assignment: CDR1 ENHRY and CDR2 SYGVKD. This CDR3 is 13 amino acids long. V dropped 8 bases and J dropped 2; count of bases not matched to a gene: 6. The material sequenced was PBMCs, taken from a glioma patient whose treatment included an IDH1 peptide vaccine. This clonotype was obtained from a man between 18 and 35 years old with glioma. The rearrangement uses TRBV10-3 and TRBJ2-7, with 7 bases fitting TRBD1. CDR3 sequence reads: CAIAGTATYEQYF. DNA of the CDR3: TGTGCCATCGCCGGGACAGCCACCTACGAGCAGTACTTC.